A single sample is the source of the 5 T cell receptor beta chains below, sequenced in a study of T cell responses to AZD1222 COVID-19 vaccine (dated by TCRdb to the early 2020s). The library was produced with the immunoSEQ multiplex PCR assay. This is the immuneACCESS table as TCRdb keeps it, with only in-frame sequences that have V and J called. A part of the clones is gone; compared with another copy, unresolved V genes explain less than half, and the rest is unexplained. The sample table shows 65,000 or so clones, and less than 90% are seen once. Approximately 9.8% of the sample is in the top ten clones. Taken with the paper, the label for time point translates to: baseline before first vaccination. The material was peripheral blood, obtained on day 0 of AZD1222 vaccination. These receptors all stem from an adult in good health.

This clone was counted a few times. V gene TRBV5-1 combines with J gene TRBJ1-3, with D hard to call. The CDR3 is 12 amino acids. Germline assignment: CDR1 SGHRS and CDR2 YFSETQ. V was pared by 1 base and J by 5 bases, with 4 bases between. The CDR3 DNA reads as TGCGCCAGCAGCTTGAATAGAAACACCATATATTTT. Protein product: CASSLNRNTIYF.

Here the CDR3 reads CASSLSIGAEKRYF. The CDR3 coding sequence is TGTGCCAGCAGTTTATCGATCGGTGCGGAGAAGAGGTACTTC. The rearrangement joins TRBV27 to TRBJ2-4; no reliable D call. Germline assignment: CDR1 MNHEY and CDR2 SMNVEV (reference sequence). V gave up 0 bases and J gave up 15 bases, with 18 bases separating them. CDR3 size: 14 residues.

The J gene is TRBJ1-5, the V gene TRBV5-6; possible D gene TRBD1, 6 bases. The germline V gene has CDR1 SGHDT and CDR2 YYEEEE. Trimming took 4 bases from V and 2 from J, leaving 13 bases between them. CDR3 size: 15 residues. This CDR3 reads CASSQGQPGNQPQHF. The CDR3 coding sequence is TGTGCCAGCAGCCAGGGACAACCGGGCAATCAGCCCCAGCATTTT.

This clone was detected once. The rearrangement joins TRBV4-2 to TRBJ1-6; D is perhaps TRBD1 (6 bases). The CDR3 is 15 residues long. V was pared by 4 bases and J by 8 bases, with 15 bases between. Germline V gene sequence: CDR1 LGHNA, CDR2 YNFKEQ. CDR3 DNA sequence: TGTGCCAGCAGCCTTCAGGACAGCCCAGATTCACCCCTCCACTTT. This gives the protein CASSLQDSPDSPLHF.

This clone was found a few times. The rearrangement uses TRBV5-4 and TRBJ1-2; D gene ambiguous. V lost 3 bases and J lost 0, with 12 bases in between. In germline, CDR1 is SGHNT, CDR2 YYREEE (reference sequence). This CDR3 has 15 amino acids. CDR3 sequence: CASSSGRPANYGYTF. In DNA form, the CDR3 reads TGTGCCAGCAGCTCCGGACGTCCCGCTAACTATGGCTACACCTTC.